The 2 T cell receptor beta chains below were found in one sample sequenced in a study of T-cell memory formation after mild COVID-19. One entry per CDR3 protein, called by TCRdb with MiXCR from the 5' RACE reads. The sample consists of a few hundred thousand distinct CDR3 sequences, more than 15% of them appearing once. The sample consisted of PBMCs or a T cell subset sorted from them (not recorded which). The receptors stem from a man in his late teens or twenties who had mild COVID-19 (a few samples of this study predate the infection). Cell type and time point are not known.

This sequence joins TRBV6-5 and TRBJ2-1; tentative D call: TRBD1 (5 bases). Germline loops: CDR1 MNHEY, CDR2 SVGAGI. CDR3 size: 15 residues. V was pared by 4 bases and J by 9 bases, with 19 bases between. CDR3 sequence (DNA): TGTGCCAGCAGTTCGGACATCCTCCTTACGAGTGAGCAGTTCTTC. Protein product: CASSSDILLTSEQFF.

This clonotype was detected a few times. The chain recombines TRBV2 with TRBJ2-4; D gene uncertain. Germline V gives CDR1 SNHLY, CDR2 FYNNEI. There are 14 residues in the CDR3. V shed 7 bases and J shed 1 base, with 11 bases lying between them. CDR3 protein: CASTWTVAKNIQYF. Written as DNA, the CDR3 is TGTGCCAGCACTTGGACGGTGGCCAAAAACATTCAGTACTTC.